This record looks at one TCR beta chain sequence and its context. The CDR3 length is 12 residues. From germline, CDR1 is MNHEY and CDR2 SVGAGI. V was clipped by 7 bases and J by 4 bases, with 8 bases between them. The sample comes from a study of blood T cell repertoires in COVID-19. As for the study in general: Samples of COVID-19 (acute and convalescent) were obtained from the United States, Italy and Spain. The cDNA or gDNA used as material had been derived from T cells, B-cell-depleted T cells, or PBMCs.

Original analysis: Researchers report that nucleated cell counts were estimated from reference gene primer amplification. Sequenced by immunoSEQ multiplex PCR; TCRdb stores in-frame clones only, minus some. V and J calls and clone size are given by that table; D and trimming were obtained from the DNA. The table lists 250,000 to 350,000 clones, approximately 90% of them singletons, with around 0.84% in the top ten. The source is a man aged 25 to 45 with acute or convalescent COVID-19. Sequenced: peripheral blood. The chain recombines TRBV6-5 with TRBJ1-5; D is perhaps TRBD1 (6 bases). CDR3 nucleotide sequence: TGTGCCAGCAATACAGGGAATCAGCCCCAGCATTTT. This codes for CASNTGNQPQHF.